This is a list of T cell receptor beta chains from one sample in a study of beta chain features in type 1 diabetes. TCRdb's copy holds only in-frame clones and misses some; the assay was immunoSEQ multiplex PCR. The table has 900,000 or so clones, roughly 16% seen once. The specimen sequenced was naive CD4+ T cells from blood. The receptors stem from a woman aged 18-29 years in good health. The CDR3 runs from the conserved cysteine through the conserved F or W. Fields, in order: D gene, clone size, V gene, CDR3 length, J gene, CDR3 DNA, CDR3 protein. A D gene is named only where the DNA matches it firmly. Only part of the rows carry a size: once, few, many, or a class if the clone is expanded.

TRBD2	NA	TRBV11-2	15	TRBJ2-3	TGTGCCAGCAGCTTTGGGACTAGCGGGAGGCGGGCGCAGTATTTT	CASSFGTSGRRAQYF
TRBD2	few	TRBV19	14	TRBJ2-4	TGTGCCAGTAGTCGGCGGGAGGCCCAAAACATTCAGTACTTC	CASSRREAQNIQYF
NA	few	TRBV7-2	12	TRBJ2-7	TGTGCCAGCAGCCATTTTGACTACGAGCAGTACTTC	CASSHFDYEQYF
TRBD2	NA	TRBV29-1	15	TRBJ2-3	TGCAGCGTTGAAGGTCGGGAGGGCCCTTCGGATACGCAGTATTTT	CSVEGREGPSDTQYF
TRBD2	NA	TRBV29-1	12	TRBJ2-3	TGCAGCGTTGCGGGGGGAACAGATACGCAGTATTTT	CSVAGGTDTQYF
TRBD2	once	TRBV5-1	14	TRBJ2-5	TGCGCCAGCAGCTTGGGTAGCGGGCAAGAGACCCAGTACTTC	CASSLGSGQETQYF
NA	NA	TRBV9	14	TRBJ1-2	TGTGCCAGCAGCGTAGGGCAGGGCGACAATGGCTACACCTTC	CASSVGQGDNGYTF
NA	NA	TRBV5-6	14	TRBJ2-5	TGTGCCAGCAGCTTTAGGGACGGATGGGAGACCCAGTACTTC	CASSFRDGWETQYF
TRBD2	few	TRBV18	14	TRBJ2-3	TGTGCCAGCTCACCAGGGACTAGGGGGGATACGCAGTATTTT	CASSPGTRGDTQYF
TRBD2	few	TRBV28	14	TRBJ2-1	TGTGCCAGCAGTTTCTCGGGACTAGCGATTGAGCAGTTCTTC	CASSFSGLAIEQFF
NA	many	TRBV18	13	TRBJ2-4	TGTGCCAGCTCAATCACCAGGGTGGACATTCAGTACTTC	CASSITRVDIQYF
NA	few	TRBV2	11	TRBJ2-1	TGTGCCAGCAGGGAATACAATGAGCAGTTCTTC	CASREYNEQFF
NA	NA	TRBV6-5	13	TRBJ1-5	TGTGCCATCAGCGAGGAGGAACGGCAGCCCCAGCATTTT	CAISEEERQPQHF
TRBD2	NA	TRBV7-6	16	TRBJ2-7	TGTGCCAGCAGCTCCCGACAGGGACTAGCTACCTACGAGCAGTACTTC	CASSSRQGLATYEQYF
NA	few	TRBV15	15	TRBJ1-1	TGTGCCACCAGCAGAGATGTGGCGGTTAACACTGAAGCTTTCTTT	CATSRDVAVNTEAFF
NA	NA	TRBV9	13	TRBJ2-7	TGTGCCAGCAGCGTAGGGGCATCCCACGAGCAGTACTTC	CASSVGASHEQYF
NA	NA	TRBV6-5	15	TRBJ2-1	TGTGCCAGCAGTTATATTGGAGGGAAAGACAATGAGCAGTTCTTC	CASSYIGGKDNEQFF
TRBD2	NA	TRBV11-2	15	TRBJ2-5	TGTGCCAGCAGCTTAGGGCCCCAAGCGGGAGCGACCCAGTACTTC	CASSLGPQAGATQYF
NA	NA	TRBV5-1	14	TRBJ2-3	TGCGCCAGCACCCAGACTCAAAGCACAGATACGCAGTATTTT	CASTQTQSTDTQYF
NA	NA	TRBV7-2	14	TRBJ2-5	TGTGCCAGCAGCGACCGGACTTTACAAGAGACCCAGTACTTC	CASSDRTLQETQYF
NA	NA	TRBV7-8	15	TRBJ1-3	TGTGCCAGCAGAAAATCGGGCGGTCGCCAAAACACCATATATTTT	CASRKSGGRQNTIYF
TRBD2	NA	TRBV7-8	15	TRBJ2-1	TGTGCCAGCAACCAACTTAGACTAGCGTCTGATGAGCAGTTCTTC	CASNQLRLASDEQFF
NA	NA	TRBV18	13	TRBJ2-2	TGTGCCAGCTCAGACCAGAACACCGGGGAGCTGTTTTTT	CASSDQNTGELFF
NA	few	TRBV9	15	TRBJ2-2	TGTGCCAGCAGTCAGACAGGAAGGGGGTCCGGGGAGCTGTTTTTT	CASSQTGRGSGELFF
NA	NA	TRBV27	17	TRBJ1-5	TGTGCCAGCAGCCAAGGGGCCCAGGGAATGGGCAATCAGCCCCAGCATTTT	CASSQGAQGMGNQPQHF
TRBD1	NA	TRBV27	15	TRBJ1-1	TGTGCCAGCAGCCAGAGACAGGGGGCCGGCACTGAAGCTTTCTTT	CASSQRQGAGTEAFF
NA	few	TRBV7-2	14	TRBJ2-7	TGTGCCAGCAGCTTCTCTGGCGGCCCCTACGAGCAGTACTTC	CASSFSGGPYEQYF
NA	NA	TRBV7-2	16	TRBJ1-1	TGTGCCAGCAGCCCGAGGGTAGTAATGACGAACACTGAAGCTTTCTTT	CASSPRVVMTNTEAFF
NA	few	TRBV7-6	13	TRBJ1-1	TGTGCCAGCAGCTTAAGGGTGGGCACTGAAGCTTTCTTT	CASSLRVGTEAFF
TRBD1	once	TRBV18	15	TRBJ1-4	TGTGCCAGCTCTCCGGGACAGGGTTTCGATGAAAAACTGTTTTTT	CASSPGQGFDEKLFF
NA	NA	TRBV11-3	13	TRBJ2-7	TGTGCCAGCAGCTTCATGGGAAACTACGAGCAGTACTTC	CASSFMGNYEQYF
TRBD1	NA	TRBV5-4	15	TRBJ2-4	TGTGCCAGCAGCCTGGTCCTAGGGGGCCAAAACATTCAGTACTTC	CASSLVLGGQNIQYF
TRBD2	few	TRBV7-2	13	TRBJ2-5	TGTGCCAGCACCCACGGACTAGCAGAGACCCAGTACTTC	CASTHGLAETQYF
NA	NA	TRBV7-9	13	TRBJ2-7	TGTGCCAGCAGCGGGACACCAACCTACGAGCAGTACTTC	CASSGTPTYEQYF
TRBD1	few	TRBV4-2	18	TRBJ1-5	TGTGCCAGCAGCCAAGATAAGGGGGGGACAGGGGGCAATCAGCCCCAGCATTTT	CASSQDKGGTGGNQPQHF
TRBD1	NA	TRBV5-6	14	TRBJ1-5	TGTGCCAGCAGCTTGAGGACAGGGGTACAGCCCCAGCATTTT	CASSLRTGVQPQHF
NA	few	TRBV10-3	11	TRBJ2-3	TGTGCCATCAACGAAGCGGATACGCAGTATTTT	CAINEADTQYF
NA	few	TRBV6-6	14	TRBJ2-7	TGTGCCAGCAGTGGGACGGGGAGCTCCTACGAGCAGTACTTC	CASSGTGSSYEQYF
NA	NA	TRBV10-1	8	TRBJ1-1	TGCGCCAGCTCTGAAGCTTTCTTT	CASSEAFF
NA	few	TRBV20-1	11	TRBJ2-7	TGCAGTGCTAGCACAGAGGACGAGCAGTACTTC	CSASTEDEQYF
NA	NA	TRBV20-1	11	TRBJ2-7	TGCAGGTTTGGGACCTCCTACGAGCAGTACTTC	CRFGTSYEQYF
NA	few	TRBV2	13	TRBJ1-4	TGTGCCAGCCGCCAGTCCCCGAGTTTAAAACTGTTTTTT	CASRQSPSLKLFF
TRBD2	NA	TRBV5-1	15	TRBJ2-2	TGCGCCACCAGGACTAGCGGCAAGAACACCGGGGAGCTGTTTTTT	CATRTSGKNTGELFF